The rows below give T cell receptor beta chains drawn from one sample of a study of cytomegalovirus exposure and HLA in healthy donors. The repertoire was sequenced with immunoSEQ multiplex PCR; TCRdb's copy has only in-frame clones and lacks some. This sample yields about 200,000 clones, of which roughly 77% are seen a single time; around 1.2% belongs to the top ten. The specimen was PBMCs. Source of these receptors: a woman in her twenties or thirties in good health and CMV-seronegative. Each CDR3 is given with its conserved first and last residue. Fields, in order: V gene, J gene, CDR3 length, clone size, D gene, CDR3 protein, CDR3 DNA. A D gene is named only where the DNA matches it firmly. Clone size is not always given. Where it is, it says once, few, many or a class for expanded clones.

TRBV2	TRBJ2-7	15	NA	NA	CASSAITQETYEQYF	TGTGCCAGCAGTGCGATTACACAGGAGACGTACGAGCAGTACTTC
TRBV7-9	TRBJ2-1	17	NA	TRBD2	CASSSHPGLATYNEQFF	TGTGCCAGCAGCTCCCATCCGGGACTAGCGACCTACAATGAGCAGTTCTTC
TRBV28	TRBJ1-2	16	NA	NA	CASSPVQWRGGYGYTF	TGTGCCAGCAGCCCCGTCCAATGGAGGGGAGGATATGGCTACACCTTC
TRBV9	TRBJ2-3	15	NA	TRBD2	CASSLTSGGPNTQYF	TGTGCCAGCAGCCTGACTAGCGGGGGCCCAAATACGCAGTATTTT
TRBV25-1	TRBJ2-3	13	NA	NA	CASSDLAEDTQYF	TGTGCCAGCAGTGACCTCGCGGAAGATACGCAGTATTTT
TRBV15	TRBJ1-4	15	few	TRBD1	CATSRGDRENEKLFF	TGTGCCACCAGCAGAGGGGACAGGGAGAATGAAAAACTGTTTTTT
TRBV15	TRBJ2-7	15	NA	TRBD1	CATSSSGTGVGEQYF	TGTGCCACCAGCAGCTCCGGGACAGGGGTTGGAGAGCAGTACTTC
TRBV25-1	TRBJ2-5	14	once	NA	CASSEGEPEETQYF	TGTGCCAGCAGTGAAGGGGAGCCGGAAGAGACCCAGTACTTC
TRBV29-1	TRBJ1-2	12	NA	TRBD1	CSAEPQGDGYTF	TGCAGCGCCGAACCGCAGGGGGATGGCTACACCTTC
TRBV4-1	TRBJ1-5	18	NA	TRBD1	CASSQENPQGAGNQPQHF	TGCGCCAGCAGCCAAGAAAACCCCCAGGGGGCGGGCAATCAGCCCCAGCATTTT
TRBV5-4	TRBJ1-6	12	NA	NA	CASSPGESPLHF	TGTGCCAGCAGCCCAGGGGAGTCACCCCTCCACTTT
TRBV5-5	TRBJ1-5	15	once	TRBD1	CASSLEGQLRQPQHF	TGTGCCAGCAGCTTGGAGGGACAGCTGAGGCAGCCCCAGCATTTT
TRBV5-1	TRBJ1-4	15	NA	NA	CASSLDRVGNEKLFF	TGCGCCAGCAGCTTGGACAGGGTAGGCAATGAAAAACTGTTTTTT
TRBV9	TRBJ1-1	16	NA	TRBD1	CASSATQGAPGSEAFF	TGTGCCAGCAGCGCAACACAGGGGGCTCCGGGAAGTGAAGCTTTCTTT
TRBV28	TRBJ1-2	11	NA	NA	CASSFLYGYTF	TGTGCCAGCAGTTTTCTCTATGGCTACACCTTC
TRBV5-1	TRBJ2-2	21	NA	TRBD1	CASSYYRQGQPSAANTGELFF	TGCGCCAGCAGCTATTACCGACAGGGACAACCTTCCGCCGCGAACACCGGGGAGCTGTTTTTT
TRBV9	TRBJ2-5	15	once	NA	CASSSSRASQETQYF	TGTGCCAGCAGTTCCAGTAGGGCTAGCCAGGAGACCCAGTACTTC
TRBV25-1	TRBJ1-4	15	NA	TRBD1	CASSDADRVKEKLFF	TGTGCCAGCAGTGATGCCGACAGGGTTAAGGAAAAACTGTTTTTT
TRBV30	TRBJ2-1	14	NA	NA	CARSGTSSYNEQFF	TGTGCCCGTTCGGGGACAAGCTCCTACAATGAGCAGTTCTTC
TRBV15	TRBJ2-1	17	NA	NA	CATSRDGELGTYNEQFF	TGTGCCACCAGCAGAGATGGAGAACTAGGGACCTACAATGAGCAGTTCTTC